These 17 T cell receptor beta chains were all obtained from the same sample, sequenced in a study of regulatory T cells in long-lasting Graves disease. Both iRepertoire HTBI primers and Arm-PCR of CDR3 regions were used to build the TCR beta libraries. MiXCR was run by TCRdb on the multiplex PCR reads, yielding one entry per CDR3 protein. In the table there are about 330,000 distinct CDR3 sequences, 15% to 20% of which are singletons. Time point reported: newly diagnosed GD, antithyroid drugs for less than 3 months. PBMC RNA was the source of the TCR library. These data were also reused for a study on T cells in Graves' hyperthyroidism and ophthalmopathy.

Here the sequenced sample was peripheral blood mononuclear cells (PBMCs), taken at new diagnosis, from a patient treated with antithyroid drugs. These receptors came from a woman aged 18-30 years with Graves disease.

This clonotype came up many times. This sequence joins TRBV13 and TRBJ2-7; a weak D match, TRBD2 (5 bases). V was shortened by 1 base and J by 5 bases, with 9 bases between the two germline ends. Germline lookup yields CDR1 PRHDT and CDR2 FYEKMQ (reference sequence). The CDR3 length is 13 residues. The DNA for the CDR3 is TGTGCCAGCAGCTTAGCACTAGTGGACGAGCAGTACTTC. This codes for CASSLALVDEQYF.

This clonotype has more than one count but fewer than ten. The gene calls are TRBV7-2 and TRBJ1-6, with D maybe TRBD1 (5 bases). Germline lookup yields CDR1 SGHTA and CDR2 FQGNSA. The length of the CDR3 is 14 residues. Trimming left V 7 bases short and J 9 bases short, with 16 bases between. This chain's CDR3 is CASTQGHGISPLHF. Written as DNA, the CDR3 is TGTGCCAGCACCCAGGGCCATGGGATTTCACCCCTCCACTTT.

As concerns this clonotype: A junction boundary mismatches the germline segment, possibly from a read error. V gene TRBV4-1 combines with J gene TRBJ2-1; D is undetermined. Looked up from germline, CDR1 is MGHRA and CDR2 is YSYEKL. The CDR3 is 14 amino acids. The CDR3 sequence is CASSQERPDHSQFF. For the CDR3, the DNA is TGTGCCAGCAGCCAAGAGAGGCCGGACCACAGTCAGTTCTTC.

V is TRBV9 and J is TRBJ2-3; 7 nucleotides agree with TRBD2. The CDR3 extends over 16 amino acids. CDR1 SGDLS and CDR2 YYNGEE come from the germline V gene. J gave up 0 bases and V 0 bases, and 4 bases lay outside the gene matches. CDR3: CASSVGGGESTDTQYF. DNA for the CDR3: TGTGCCAGCAGCGTAGGGGGGGGGGAGAGCACAGATACGCAGTATTTT.

In nucleotides, the CDR3 is TGTGCCAGCAGTTATGGGACTCCCTCCTACGAGCAGTACTTC. It is translated as CASSYGTPSYEQYF. This rearrangement joins TRBV6-2 or TRBV6-3 to TRBJ2-7, with a weak D call TRBD2 (6 bases). Looked up from germline, CDR1 is MNHEY and CDR2 is SVGEGT. The V and J ends lost 3 bases and 0 bases respectively, with 9 bases between them. CDR3 length: 14 residues.

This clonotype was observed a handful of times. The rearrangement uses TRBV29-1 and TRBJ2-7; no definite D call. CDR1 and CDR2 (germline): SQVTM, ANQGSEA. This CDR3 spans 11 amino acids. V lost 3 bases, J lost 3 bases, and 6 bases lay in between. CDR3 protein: CSVDHSYEQYF. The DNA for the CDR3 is TGCAGCGTTGATCACAGCTACGAGCAGTACTTC.

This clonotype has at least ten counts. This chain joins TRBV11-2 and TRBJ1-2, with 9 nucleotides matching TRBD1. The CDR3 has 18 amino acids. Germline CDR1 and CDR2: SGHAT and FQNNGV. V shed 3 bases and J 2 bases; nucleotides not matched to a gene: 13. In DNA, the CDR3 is TGTGCCAGCAGCTTCTCGCGGGGGTTTGGGACAGGGAACTATGGCTACACCTTC. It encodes CASSFSRGFGTGNYGYTF.

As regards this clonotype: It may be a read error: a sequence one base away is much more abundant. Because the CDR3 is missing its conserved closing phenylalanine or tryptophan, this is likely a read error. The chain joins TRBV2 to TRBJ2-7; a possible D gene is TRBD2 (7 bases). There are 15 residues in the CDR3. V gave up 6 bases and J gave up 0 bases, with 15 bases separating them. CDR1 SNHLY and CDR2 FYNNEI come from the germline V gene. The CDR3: CASSNREGISYEQYL. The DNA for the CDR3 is TGTGCCAGCAGCAACAGGGAGGGAATCTCCTACGAGCAGTACCTC.

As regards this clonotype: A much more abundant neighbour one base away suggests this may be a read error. The chain's CDR3 is CASSEWPGASGGVLTDAQYF. As DNA, the CDR3 is TGTGCCAGCAGTGAATGGCCCGGGGCTAGCGGGGGAGTATTGACAGATGCGCAGTATTTT. The chain combines TRBV25-1 with TRBJ2-3, with 10 nucleotides matching TRBD2. This CDR3 contains 20 residues. Per germline, CDR1 MGHDK and CDR2 SYGVNS.

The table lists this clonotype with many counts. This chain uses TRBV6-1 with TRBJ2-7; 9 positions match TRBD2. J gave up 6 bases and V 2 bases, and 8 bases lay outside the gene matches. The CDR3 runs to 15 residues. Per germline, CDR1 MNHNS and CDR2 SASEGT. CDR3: CASSERASGTGEQYF. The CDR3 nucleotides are TGTGCCAGCAGTGAAAGGGCTAGCGGGACGGGCGAGCAGTACTTC.

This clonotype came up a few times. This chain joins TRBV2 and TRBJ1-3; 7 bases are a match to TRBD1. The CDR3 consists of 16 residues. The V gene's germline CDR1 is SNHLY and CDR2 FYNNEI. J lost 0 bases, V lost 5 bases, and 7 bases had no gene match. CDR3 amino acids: CASSKRTGASGNTIYF. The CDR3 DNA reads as TGTGCCAGCAGTAAACGGACAGGAGCCTCTGGAAACACCATATATTTT.

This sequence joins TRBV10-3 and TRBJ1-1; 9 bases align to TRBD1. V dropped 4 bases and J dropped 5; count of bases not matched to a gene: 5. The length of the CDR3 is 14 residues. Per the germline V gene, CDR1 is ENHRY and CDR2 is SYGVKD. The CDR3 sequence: CAISVGQGATEAFF. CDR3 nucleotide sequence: TGTGCCATCAGTGTGGGACAGGGCGCGACTGAAGCTTTCTTT.

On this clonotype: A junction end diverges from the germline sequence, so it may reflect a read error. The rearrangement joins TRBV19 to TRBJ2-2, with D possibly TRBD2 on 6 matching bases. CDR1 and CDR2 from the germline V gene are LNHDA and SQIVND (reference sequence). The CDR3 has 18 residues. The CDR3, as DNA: TGTGCCAGTAGTATAGGAAAGGGAATGTCCAGGAACACCGGGGGGCTGTTTTTT. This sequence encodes CASSIGKGMSRNTGGLFF.

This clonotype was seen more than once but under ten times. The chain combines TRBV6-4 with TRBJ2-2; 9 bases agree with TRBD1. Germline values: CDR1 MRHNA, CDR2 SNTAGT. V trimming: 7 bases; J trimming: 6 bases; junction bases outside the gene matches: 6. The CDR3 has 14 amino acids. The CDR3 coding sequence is TGTGCCAGCACCCCCGGGACAGGGTCCGGGGAGCTGTTTTTT. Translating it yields CASTPGTGSGELFF.

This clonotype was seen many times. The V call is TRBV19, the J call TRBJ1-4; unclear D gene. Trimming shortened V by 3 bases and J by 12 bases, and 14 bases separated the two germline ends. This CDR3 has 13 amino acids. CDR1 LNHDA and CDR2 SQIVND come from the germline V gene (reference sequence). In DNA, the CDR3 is TGTGCCAGTAGTATCTCGCGGCGGGGTCAACTGTTTTTT. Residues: CASSISRRGQLFF.

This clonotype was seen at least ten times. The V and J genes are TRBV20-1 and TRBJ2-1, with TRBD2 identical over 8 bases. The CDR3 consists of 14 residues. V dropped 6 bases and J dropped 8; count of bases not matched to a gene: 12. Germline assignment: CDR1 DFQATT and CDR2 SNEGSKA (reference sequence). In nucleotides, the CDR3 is TGCAGTGCGGCGAGGGCTAGCGGGCGGGATGAGCAGTTCTTC. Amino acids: CSAARASGRDEQFF.

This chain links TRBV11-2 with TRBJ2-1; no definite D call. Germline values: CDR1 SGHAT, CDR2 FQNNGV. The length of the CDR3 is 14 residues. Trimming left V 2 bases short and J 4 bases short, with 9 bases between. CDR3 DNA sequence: TGTGCCAGCAGCTTACTTTCTGCTTACAATGAGCAGTTCTTC. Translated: CASSLLSAYNEQFF.